This T cell receptor beta chain was documented in a study of control samples from healthy donors and cancer patients. Unmatched junction bases numbered 4, after V lost 1 base and J lost 7 bases. The CDR3 has 15 amino acids. Germline V CDR1 and CDR2: SGHAT, FQNNGV. Sequencing was performed with immunoSEQ multiplex PCR; in TCRdb, only in-frame clones are kept and a portion is missing. The sample consists of tens of thousands of clones, 94% of them appearing once. The rearrangement links TRBV11-2 to TRBJ1-6; 7 bases line up with TRBD1. The receptor comes from a woman aged 18-29 years in good health. The source material was blood. The CDR3: CASSLGGQSNSPLHF. The CDR3 DNA sequence: TGTGCCAGCAGCTTAGGGGGACAGAGCAATTCACCCCTCCACTTT.